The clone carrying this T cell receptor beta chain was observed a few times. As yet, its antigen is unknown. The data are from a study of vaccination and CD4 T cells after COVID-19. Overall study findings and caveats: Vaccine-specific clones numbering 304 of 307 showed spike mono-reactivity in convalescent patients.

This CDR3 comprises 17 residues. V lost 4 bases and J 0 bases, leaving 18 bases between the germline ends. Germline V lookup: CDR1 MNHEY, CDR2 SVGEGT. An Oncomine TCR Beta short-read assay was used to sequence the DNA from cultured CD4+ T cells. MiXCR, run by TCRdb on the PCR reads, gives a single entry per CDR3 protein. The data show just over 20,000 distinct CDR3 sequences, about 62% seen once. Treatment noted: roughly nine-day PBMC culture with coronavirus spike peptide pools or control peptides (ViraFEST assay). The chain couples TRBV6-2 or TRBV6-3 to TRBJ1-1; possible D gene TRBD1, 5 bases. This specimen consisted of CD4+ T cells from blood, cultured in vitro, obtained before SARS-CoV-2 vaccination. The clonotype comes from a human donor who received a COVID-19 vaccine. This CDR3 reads CASSLLSQDTVNTEAFF. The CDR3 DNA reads TGTGCCAGCAGTTTGTTATCCCAGGACACCGTGAACACTGAAGCTTTCTTT.